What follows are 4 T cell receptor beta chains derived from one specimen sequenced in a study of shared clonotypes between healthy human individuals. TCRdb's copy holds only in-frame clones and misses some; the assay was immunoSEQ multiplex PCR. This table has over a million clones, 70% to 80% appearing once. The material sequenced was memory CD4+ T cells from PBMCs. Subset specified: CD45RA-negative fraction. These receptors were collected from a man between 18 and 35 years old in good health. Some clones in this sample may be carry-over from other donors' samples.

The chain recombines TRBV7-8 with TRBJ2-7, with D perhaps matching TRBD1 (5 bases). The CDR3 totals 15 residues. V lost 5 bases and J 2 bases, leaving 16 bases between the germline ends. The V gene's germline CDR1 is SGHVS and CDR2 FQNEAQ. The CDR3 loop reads CASSPQGILPYEQYF. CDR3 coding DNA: TGTGCCAGCAGCCCCCAGGGCATTCTTCCCTACGAGCAGTACTTC.

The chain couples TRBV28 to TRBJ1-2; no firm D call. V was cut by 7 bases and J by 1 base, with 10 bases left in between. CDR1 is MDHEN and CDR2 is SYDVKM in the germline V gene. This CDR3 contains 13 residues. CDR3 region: CASNLISNYGYTF. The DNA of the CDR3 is TGTGCCAGCAACCTAATTAGTAACTATGGCTACACCTTC.

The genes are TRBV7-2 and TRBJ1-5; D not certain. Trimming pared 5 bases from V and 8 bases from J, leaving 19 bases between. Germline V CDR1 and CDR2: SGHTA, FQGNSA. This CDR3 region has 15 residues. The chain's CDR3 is CASSPRSTPREPQHF. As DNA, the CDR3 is TGTGCCAGCAGCCCCAGATCCACGCCCCGGGAGCCCCAGCATTTT.

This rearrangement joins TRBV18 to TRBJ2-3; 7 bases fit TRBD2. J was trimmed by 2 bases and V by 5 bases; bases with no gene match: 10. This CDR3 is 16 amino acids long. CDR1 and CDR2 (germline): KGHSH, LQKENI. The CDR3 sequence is CASSASSSGFTDTQYF. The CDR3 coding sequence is TGTGCCAGCTCAGCCTCATCTAGCGGTTTCACAGATACGCAGTATTTT.